These 32 T cell receptor beta chains came from one sample sequenced in a study of CD8 T cells in ankylosing spondylitis. From the 5' RACE reads, TCRdb called clonotypes with MiXCR, one entry per CDR3 protein. The sample has approximately 300,000 distinct CDR3 sequences, around 20% seen once; the top ten hold around 8%. The specimen sequenced was blood, either unsorted or a sorted T cell fraction (not recorded which). The receptor set was obtained from a male donor with ankylosing spondylitis or in good health (not recorded which).

The V gene is TRBV6-1, the J gene TRBJ1-6; D is possibly TRBD1 (5 bases). The CDR3 extends over 12 amino acids. Germline V gives CDR1 MNHNS, CDR2 SASEGT. Deletions cut 11 bases from V and 3 bases from J, with 8 bases between. CDR3 sequence reads: CAGGVYNSPLHF. Here the CDR3 DNA reads TGTGCCGGAGGGGTCTATAATTCACCCCTCCACTTT.

The chain is built from TRBV20-1 and TRBJ2-1; a weak D match, TRBD1 (7 bases). With 5 bases removed from V and 6 bases from J, the gap between germline ends came to 14 bases. The CDR3 has 13 amino acids. Germline CDR1 and CDR2: DFQATT and SNEGSKA (reference sequence). The CDR3 DNA reads as TGCAGTGCTCGGGCAGGGGGGATCAATGAGCAGTTCTTC. Translated: CSARAGGINEQFF.

This clonotype was seen more than once but under ten times. This chain uses TRBV7-6 with TRBJ2-3; D may be TRBD2 (6 bases). The ends were cut back, 0 bases at V and 5 bases at J, with 18 bases in the middle. This CDR3 region has 17 residues. Germline CDR1 reads SGHVS; CDR2 reads FNYEAQ. The DNA for the CDR3 is TGTGCCAGCAGCTTAGCACCTAACGAGGACTACGAAGATACGCAGTATTTT. Residues: CASSLAPNEDYEDTQYF.

This clonotype was seen many times. This chain links TRBV27 with TRBJ1-5; TRBD1 matches at 8 bases. The CDR3 is 16 amino acids. CDR1 is MNHEY, CDR2 SMNVEV, per germline (reference sequence). Germline trimming cut 8 bases from V and 0 bases from J; bases unmatched to any gene: 9. The CDR3, as DNA: TGTGCCAGCGGCTCCGGGACAGGTTATAGCAATCAGCCCCAGCATTTT. Residues: CASGSGTGYSNQPQHF.

The chain links TRBV6-1 to TRBJ2-7; 8 positions agree with TRBD1. V gave up 10 bases and J gave up 3 bases; unmatched junction bases: 8. The CDR3 has 13 residues. Germline-derived CDR1 and CDR2 are MNHNS and SASEGT. Here the CDR3 reads CATKTGAGYEQYV. CDR3 sequence (DNA): TGTGCCACCAAGACAGGGGCGGGCTACGAGCAGTACGTC.

The J gene is TRBJ2-1, the V gene TRBV6-5; 8 bases fit TRBD1. Germline V lookup: CDR1 MNHEY, CDR2 SVGAGI. V shed 0 bases, J shed 10 bases, and the junction held 8 bases outside the gene matches. The CDR3 extends over 15 amino acids. The CDR3 here is CASSYSWAGTGEQFF. The CDR3 DNA follows: TGTGCCAGCAGTTACTCTTGGGCGGGGACAGGCGAGCAGTTCTTC.

This clonotype has more than one count but fewer than ten. The V call is TRBV6-5, the J call TRBJ1-2; 10 nucleotides match TRBD1. After removal of 0 bases from V and 4 bases from J, the junction contained 2 bases not matched to a gene. This CDR3 has 15 amino acids. From germline, CDR1 is MNHEY and CDR2 SVGAGI. The chain's CDR3 is CASSYSGQGSYGYTF. The CDR3 nucleotides are TGTGCCAGCAGTTACTCGGGACAGGGGTCCTATGGCTACACCTTC.

This clonotype was observed at least ten times. The V and J genes are TRBV5-1 and TRBJ2-1; 11 nucleotides align to TRBD2. This CDR3 has 15 amino acids. CDR1 is SGHRS and CDR2 is YFSETQ in the germline V gene. The V gene end was trimmed by 2 bases and the J gene end by 2 bases; junction bases not matched to a gene: 0. This CDR3 is CASSFSGGAYNEQFF. CDR3 bases: TGCGCCAGCAGCTTTAGCGGGGGGGCCTACAATGAGCAGTTCTTC.

The genes are TRBV10-3 and TRBJ2-3; D call uncertain. The CDR3 is 12 residues long. Trimming took off 2 bases at V and 5 bases at J, with 5 bases between the two ends. From germline, CDR1 is ENHRY and CDR2 SYGVKD. The CDR3, as DNA: TGTGCCATCAGTGAGGGGGTAGATACGCAGTATTTT. Its translation: CAISEGVDTQYF.

In its sample, this clonotype was seen a few times. The chain uses TRBV5-6 and TRBJ2-2, with TRBD2 as a possible D gene (5 bases). Trimming left V 2 bases short and J 4 bases short, with 21 bases between. The CDR3 has 18 amino acids. Germline V gene sequence: CDR1 SGHDT, CDR2 YYEEEE. CDR3 DNA: TGTGCCAGCAGCTTATACGACGGATCCCCGGGGAGCACCGGGGAGCTGTTTTTT. Translated, it gives CASSLYDGSPGSTGELFF.

This clonotype appeared a few times. The rearrangement uses TRBV11-2 and TRBJ2-2; tentative D call: TRBD1 (6 bases). V dropped 8 bases and J dropped 2 bases, with 12 bases sitting between them. The CDR3 consists of 14 residues. The germline gives CDR1 SGHAT, CDR2 FQNNGV. The DNA for the CDR3 is TGTGCCAGCGTCTGGGGACAAAACACCGGGGAGCTGTTTTTT. Protein: CASVWGQNTGELFF.

This clonotype appeared a few times. The V and J genes are TRBV7-2 and TRBJ2-1, with 9 bases that match TRBD2. V lost 4 bases and J lost 9; bases outside the gene matches: 10. The germline CDR1 and CDR2 sequences are SGHTA and FQGNSA. CDR3 length: 15 residues. CDR3 nucleotide sequence: TGTGCCAGCAGCTACACCGGGACTAGCTCTTTTGAGCAGTTCTTC. Amino acids: CASSYTGTSSFEQFF.

This clonotype has just a few counts. CDR3 loop: CASSLRLAGAANTGELFF. The CDR3 region has the DNA TGCGCCAGCAGCTTACGACTAGCGGGAGCCGCGAACACCGGGGAGCTGTTTTTT. The chain recombines TRBV5-1 with TRBJ2-2; 12 bases map to TRBD2. Germline V lookup: CDR1 SGHRS, CDR2 YFSETQ. V lost 2 bases, J lost 0 bases, and 5 bases stayed unmatched. The CDR3 consists of 18 residues.

This clonotype was seen at least ten times. This rearrangement joins TRBV6-2 or TRBV6-3 to TRBJ2-7, with TRBD1 identical over 7 bases. The CDR3 contains 13 residues. Germline values: CDR1 MNHEY, CDR2 SVGEGT. V dropped 5 bases and J dropped 1; count of bases not matched to a gene: 2. In DNA form, the CDR3 reads TGTGCCAGCAGTCGACAGGGATCCTACGAGCAGTACGTC. Its protein is CASSRQGSYEQYV.

This clonotype was counted between two and nine times. The chain couples TRBV5-1 to TRBJ1-1, with D maybe TRBD1 (6 bases). This CDR3 has 16 residues. Germline V gene data show CDR1 as SGHRS and CDR2 as YFSETQ. The V end lost 0 bases, the J end lost 0 bases, and 12 bases lay between the germline ends. The CDR3: CASSLVTGSVNTEAFF. The CDR3, as DNA: TGCGCCAGCAGCTTGGTTACAGGGAGCGTGAACACTGAAGCTTTCTTT.

V usage is TRBV12-3 or TRBV12-4 and J usage is TRBJ2-2; 8 bases fit TRBD2. V gave up 3 bases and J gave up 1 base; unmatched junction bases: 7. The CDR3 loop spans 17 amino acids. The CDR3 here is CASSFHGGGLNTGELFF. In nucleotides, the CDR3 is TGTGCCAGCAGTTTTCACGGGGGGGGATTGAACACCGGGGAGCTGTTTTTT.

There are a few counts of this clonotype. V usage is TRBV5-1 and J usage is TRBJ2-5, with D unclear. The V end was cut by 2 bases, the J end by 4 bases, with 9 bases between. This CDR3 is built from 13 residues. CDR1 is SGHRS and CDR2 is YFSETQ in the germline V gene. CDR3 bases: TGCGCCAGCAGCTTATCCCCTGGAGAGACCCAGTACTTC. Encoded protein: CASSLSPGETQYF.

Here the CDR3 DNA reads TGTGCCAGCTCTCTTCGGACAGCTAGCACAGATACGCAGTATTTT. The encoded protein is CASSLRTASTDTQYF. The gene calls are TRBV18 and TRBJ2-3; TRBD1 might be the D (6 bases). Germline assignment: CDR1 KGHSH and CDR2 LQKENI. Trimming cost V 6 bases and J 0 bases, with 13 bases left between them. The CDR3 extends over 15 amino acids.

This clonotype was seen a handful of times. This chain uses TRBV10-3 with TRBJ1-2; tentatively, D is TRBD1 (6 bases). The CDR3 totals 14 residues. CDR1 is ENHRY, CDR2 SYGVKD, per germline. V was cut by 6 bases and J by 2 bases, with 13 bases left in between. In nucleotides, the CDR3 is TGTGCCATCAGCCAAGGGGGGGCAAACTATGGCTACACCTTC. It encodes CAISQGGANYGYTF.

This clonotype was recorded at least ten times. This sequence joins TRBV29-1 and TRBJ1-2; tentatively, D is TRBD1 (5 bases). Trimming cost V 6 bases and J 6 bases, with 14 bases left between them. This CDR3 has 12 residues. CDR1 is SQVTM and CDR2 is ANQGSEA in the germline V gene. The CDR3: CSVVAGTDGYTF. The CDR3 coding sequence is TGCAGCGTGGTCGCGGGGACGGATGGCTACACCTTC. Filled out from reference TRBV29-1 and TRBJ1-2, the complete variable domain reads SAVISQKPSRDICQRGTSLTIQCQVDSQVTMMFWYRQQPGQSLTLIATANQGSEATYESGFVIDKFPISRPNLTFSTLTVSNMSPEDSSIYLCSVVAGTDGYTFGSGTRLTVV.

This clonotype was seen a handful of times. V gene TRBV20-1 combines with J gene TRBJ2-7; 8 bases fit TRBD1. Germline assignment: CDR1 DFQATT and CDR2 SNEGSKA (reference sequence). The ends lost 0 bases at V and 3 bases at J; junction bases unmatched: 7. The CDR3 has 15 amino acids. CDR3 in amino acids: CSARDMRTGYYEQYV. The CDR3, as DNA: TGCAGTGCTAGAGATATGAGGACAGGGTACTACGAGCAGTACGTC.

J is TRBJ2-2 and V is TRBV12-3 or TRBV12-4; TRBD1 aligns across 7 bases. The CDR3 has 15 amino acids. After removal of 5 bases from V and 7 bases from J, the junction contained 10 bases not matched to a gene. DNA of the CDR3: TGTGCCAGCAGTACTGGACAGGCCGGGAACGGGGAGCTGTTTTTT. Translating it yields CASSTGQAGNGELFF.

V is TRBV27 and J is TRBJ2-3, with no clear D. Germline CDR1 MNHEY, CDR2 SMNVEV (reference sequence). The CDR3 extends over 17 amino acids. The V end was cut by 5 bases, the J end by 0 bases, with 18 bases between. The chain's CDR3 is CASSPLTRVDSTDTQYF. CDR3 bases: TGTGCCAGCAGTCCTTTAACACGCGTCGATAGCACAGATACGCAGTATTTT.

The chain has TRBV2 and TRBJ1-5; D perhaps matches TRBD1 (6 bases). Germline loops: CDR1 SNHLY, CDR2 FYNNEI. The CDR3 has 13 amino acids. V lost 7 bases and J lost 4, with 11 bases in between. Here the CDR3 DNA reads TGTGCCAGCATGGGTCAGGGGAATCAGCCCCAGCATTTT. Its translation: CASMGQGNQPQHF.

The chain couples TRBV12-3 or TRBV12-4 to TRBJ1-2; D not resolved. V lost 6 bases, J lost 1 base, and 18 bases lay in between. The CDR3 runs 16 residues. The CDR3 spells CASSGFPLGVNYGYTF. The CDR3 region has the DNA TGTGCCAGCAGCGGGTTCCCCCTCGGGGTTAACTATGGCTACACCTTC.

The rearrangement uses TRBV15 and TRBJ2-1; D gene ambiguous. The V end lost 0 bases, the J end lost 11 bases, and 11 bases lay between the germline ends. The CDR3 spans 13 residues. Germline lookup yields CDR1 LNHNV and CDR2 YYDKDF (reference sequence). The CDR3, as DNA: TGTGCCACCAGCAGAGATGGAACCCCCCAGCAGTTCTTC. This encodes CATSRDGTPQQFF.

The sample holds many counts of this clonotype. This chain joins TRBV9 and TRBJ2-1, with D uncertain. This CDR3 has 16 amino acids. Germline CDR1 SGDLS, CDR2 YYNGEE. V was trimmed by 0 bases and J by 2 bases, leaving 12 bases between them. CDR3: CASSVGGSKAYNEQFF. CDR3 coding DNA: TGTGCCAGCAGCGTAGGAGGCAGCAAAGCCTACAATGAGCAGTTCTTC.

The chain couples TRBV5-8 to TRBJ2-7, with 7 bases that match TRBD2. Unmatched junction bases numbered 14, after V lost 7 bases and J lost 7 bases. This CDR3 region has 14 residues. Germline values: CDR1 SGHTS, CDR2 YDEGEE. CDR3 DNA sequence: TGTGCCAGCGGCCCTAGGGCGGGAGAATTTGAGCAGTACGTC. Protein sequence: CASGPRAGEFEQYV.

The gene calls are TRBV27 and TRBJ1-2, with D hard to call. The germline gives CDR1 MNHEY, CDR2 SMNVEV (reference sequence). The CDR3 has 11 amino acids. V gave up 6 bases and J gave up 8 bases, with 10 bases separating them. The DNA of the CDR3 is TGTGCCAGCAGAGAGGGTGACGGCTACACCTTC. Translating gives CASREGDGYTF.

V is TRBV7-2 and J is TRBJ1-5; D gene uncertain. Trimming left V 5 bases short and J 3 bases short, with 11 bases between. CDR3 length: 14 residues. The V gene's germline CDR1 is SGHTA and CDR2 FQGNSA. The CDR3 DNA is TGTGCCAGCAGCATAGGACCCCCCAATCAGCCCCAGCATTTT. Protein product: CASSIGPPNQPQHF.

This chain links TRBV28 with TRBJ1-4; D unclear. In germline, CDR1 is MDHEN, CDR2 SYDVKM. V lost 3 bases and J 10 bases, leaving 6 bases between the germline ends. The CDR3 runs to 11 residues. The CDR3 DNA follows: TGTGCCAGCAGTTTGGAGGGAAAACTGTTTTTT. It translates to CASSLEGKLFF.

The J gene is TRBJ2-6, the V gene TRBV5-1, with D possibly TRBD1 on 6 matching bases. The germline gives CDR1 SGHRS, CDR2 YFSETQ. The V and J ends lost 9 bases and 0 bases respectively, with 10 bases between them. The CDR3 is 14 residues long. The CDR3 here is CATSQGSGANVLTF. The CDR3 region has the DNA TGCGCCACTTCACAGGGCTCTGGGGCCAACGTCCTGACTTTC.